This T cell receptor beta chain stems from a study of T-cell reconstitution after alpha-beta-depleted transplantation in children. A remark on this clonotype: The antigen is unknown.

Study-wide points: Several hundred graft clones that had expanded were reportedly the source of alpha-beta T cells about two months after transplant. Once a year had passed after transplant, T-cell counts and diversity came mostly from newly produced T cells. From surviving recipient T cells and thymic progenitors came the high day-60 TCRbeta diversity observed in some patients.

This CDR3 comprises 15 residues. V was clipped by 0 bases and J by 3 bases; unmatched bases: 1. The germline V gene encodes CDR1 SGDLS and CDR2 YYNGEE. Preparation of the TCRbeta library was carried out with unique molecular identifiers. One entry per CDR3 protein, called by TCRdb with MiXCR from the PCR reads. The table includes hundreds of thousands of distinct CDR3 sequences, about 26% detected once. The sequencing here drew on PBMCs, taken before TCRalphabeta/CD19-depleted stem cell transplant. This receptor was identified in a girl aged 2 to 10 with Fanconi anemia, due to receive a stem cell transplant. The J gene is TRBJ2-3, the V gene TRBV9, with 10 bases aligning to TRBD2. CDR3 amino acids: CASSVASGRTDTQYF. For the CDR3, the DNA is TGTGCCAGCAGCGTAGCTAGCGGGAGAACAGATACGCAGTATTTT.